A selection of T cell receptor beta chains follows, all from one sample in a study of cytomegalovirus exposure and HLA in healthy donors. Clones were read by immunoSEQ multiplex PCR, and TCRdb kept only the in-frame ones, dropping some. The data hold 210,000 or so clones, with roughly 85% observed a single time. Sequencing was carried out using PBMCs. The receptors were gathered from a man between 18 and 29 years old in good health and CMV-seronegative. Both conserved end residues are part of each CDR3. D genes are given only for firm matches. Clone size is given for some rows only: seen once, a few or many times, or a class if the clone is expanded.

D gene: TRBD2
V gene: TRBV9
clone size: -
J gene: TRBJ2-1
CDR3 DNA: TGTGCCAGCAGCGAGAGCCTAGCGGCGAACAATGAGCAGTTCTTC
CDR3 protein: CASSESLAANNEQFF

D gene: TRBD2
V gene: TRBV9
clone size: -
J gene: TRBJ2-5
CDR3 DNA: TGTGCCAGCAGCGATAGCGGGGGGCGCCGTTCCCTAGAGACCCAGTACTTC
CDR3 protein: CASSDSGGRRSLETQYF

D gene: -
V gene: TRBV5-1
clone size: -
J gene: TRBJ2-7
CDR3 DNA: TGCGCCAGCAGTCCATCCGACACGATCATGTACTTC
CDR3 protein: CASSPSDTIMYF

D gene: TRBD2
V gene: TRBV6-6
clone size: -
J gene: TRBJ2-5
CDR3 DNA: TGTGCCAGCAGTTACTCGACTAGCGGGGTGGAAGAGACCCAGTACTTC
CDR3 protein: CASSYSTSGVEETQYF

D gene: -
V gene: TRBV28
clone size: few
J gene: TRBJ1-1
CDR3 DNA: TGTGCCAGCAGTTTAGGGGAACTAGTGATGGGGTACGACACTGAAGCTTTCTTT
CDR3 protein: CASSLGELVMGYDTEAFF

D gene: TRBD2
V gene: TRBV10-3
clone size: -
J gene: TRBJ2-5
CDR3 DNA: TGTGCCATCAGTGAGTCGGGTACCGGGACTACGTACTTC
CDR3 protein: CAISESGTGTTYF

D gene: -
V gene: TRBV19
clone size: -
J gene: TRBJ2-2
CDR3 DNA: TGTGCCAGTAGCCACTACACCGGGGAGCTGTTTTTT
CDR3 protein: CASSHYTGELFF

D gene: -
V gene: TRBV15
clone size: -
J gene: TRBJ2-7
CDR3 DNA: TGTGCCACCAGCAGAGAAAAGAGGGCGTCTCCCTACGAGCAGTACTTC
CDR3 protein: CATSREKRASPYEQYF

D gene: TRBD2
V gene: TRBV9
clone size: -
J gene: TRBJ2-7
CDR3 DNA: TGTGCCAGCAGCTCCGGACTAGCGGGAGGTCCCGAGCAGTACTTC
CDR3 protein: CASSSGLAGGPEQYF

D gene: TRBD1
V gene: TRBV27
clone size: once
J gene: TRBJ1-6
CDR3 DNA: TGTGCCAGCAGGGACAGGGCACATTCACCCCTCCACTTT
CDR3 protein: CASRDRAHSPLHF

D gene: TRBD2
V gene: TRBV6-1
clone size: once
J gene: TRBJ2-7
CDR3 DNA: TGTGCCAGCAGTGAAGCGGGCGGGAGCTACGAGCAGTACTTC
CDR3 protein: CASSEAGGSYEQYF

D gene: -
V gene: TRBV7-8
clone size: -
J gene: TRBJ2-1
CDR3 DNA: TGTGCCAGCAGCTTAGAAGGGGGCAATGAGCAGTTCTTC
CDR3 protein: CASSLEGGNEQFF

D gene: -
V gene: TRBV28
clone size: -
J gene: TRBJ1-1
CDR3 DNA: TGTGCCAGCAGTACTCTAGGGGGGGCGGTGGCTGAAGCTTTCTTT
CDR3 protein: CASSTLGGAVAEAFF

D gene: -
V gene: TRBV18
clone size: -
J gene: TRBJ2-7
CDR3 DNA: TGTGCCAGCTCAGCGACAGGCGCCTCCTACGAGCAGTACTTC
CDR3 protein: CASSATGASYEQYF

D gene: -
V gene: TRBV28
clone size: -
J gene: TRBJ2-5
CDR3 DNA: TGTGCCAGCAGTTTGCGGGAGACCCAGTACTTC
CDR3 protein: CASSLRETQYF

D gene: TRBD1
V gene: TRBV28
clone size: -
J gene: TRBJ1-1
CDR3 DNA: TGTGCCAGCGGACAGGGCGGGGGCACTGAAGCTTTCTTT
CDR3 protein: CASGQGGGTEAFF

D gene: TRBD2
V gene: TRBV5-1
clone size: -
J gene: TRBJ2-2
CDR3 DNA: TGCGCCAGCCATGAGACTAGCGGGAGTACCGGGGAGCTGTTTTTT
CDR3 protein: CASHETSGSTGELFF

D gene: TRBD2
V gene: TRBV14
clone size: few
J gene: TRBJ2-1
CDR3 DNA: TGTGCCAGCAGCCAAGATTGGGCGGGAGTTCGATCCTACAATGAGCAGTTCTTC
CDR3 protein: CASSQDWAGVRSYNEQFF

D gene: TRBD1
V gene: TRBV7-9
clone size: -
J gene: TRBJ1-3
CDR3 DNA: TGTGCCAGCAGCCCAGGGACAGGGAGGAACACCATATATTTT
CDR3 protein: CASSPGTGRNTIYF

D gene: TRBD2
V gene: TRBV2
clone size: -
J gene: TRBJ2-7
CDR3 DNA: TGTGCCAGCAGAGCCGGGACTAGCGGCTCCTACGAGCAGTACTTC
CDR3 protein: CASRAGTSGSYEQYF

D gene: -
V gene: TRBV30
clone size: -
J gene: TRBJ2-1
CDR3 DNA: TGTGCCTGGAATCTACGGGGGAATGTACCTAATGAGCAGTTCTTC
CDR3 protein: CAWNLRGNVPNEQFF

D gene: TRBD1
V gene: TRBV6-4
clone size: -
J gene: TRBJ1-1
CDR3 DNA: TGTGCCAGCAGCGCACAGGGGGACACTGAAGCTTTCTTT
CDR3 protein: CASSAQGDTEAFF

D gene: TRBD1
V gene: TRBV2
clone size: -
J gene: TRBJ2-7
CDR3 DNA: TGTGCCAGCAGAGCCCAGACAGGGGGCGGAGACGAGCAGTACTTC
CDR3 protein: CASRAQTGGGDEQYF

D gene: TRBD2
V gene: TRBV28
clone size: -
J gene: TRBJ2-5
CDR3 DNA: TGTGCCAGCAATATTGCCGCTGCCGGGACTAGGAAACAAGAGACCCAGTACTTC
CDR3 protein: CASNIAAAGTRKQETQYF

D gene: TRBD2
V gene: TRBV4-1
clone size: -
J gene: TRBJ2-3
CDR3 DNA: TGCGCCAGCAGCCTCTTAGCGGGAGACACAGATACGCAGTATTTT
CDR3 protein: CASSLLAGDTDTQYF

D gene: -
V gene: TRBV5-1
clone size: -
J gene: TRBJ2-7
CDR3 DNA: TGCGCCAGCAGCTTGCGGGGATTCATAGAAGAGCAGTACTTC
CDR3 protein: CASSLRGFIEEQYF

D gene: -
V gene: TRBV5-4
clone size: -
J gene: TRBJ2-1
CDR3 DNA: TGTGCCAGCAGCTTGAGGGGGGGCAATGAGCAGTTCTTC
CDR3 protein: CASSLRGGNEQFF